These 21 T cell receptor beta chains were all obtained from the same sample, sequenced in a study of blood T cell repertoires in COVID-19. Sequencing used immunoSEQ multiplex PCR; TCRdb keeps in-frame clones, though not all of them. Of roughly 230,000 clones in the sample, roughly 84% are singletons; the top ten hold around 3.5%. Sequencing was done on a sample of peripheral blood. The receptors originated from a woman of 80 years or more with acute or convalescent COVID-19.

V gene TRBV5-1 combines with J gene TRBJ2-7, with TRBD2 matching 7 bases. Germline values: CDR1 SGHRS, CDR2 YFSETQ. The CDR3 is 15 amino acids. Germline trimming cut 3 bases from V and 2 bases from J; bases unmatched to any gene: 8. In DNA form, the CDR3 reads TGCGCCAGCAGCTCTAGACTAGCTGGGGCCTACGAGCAGTACTTC. Its translation: CASSSRLAGAYEQYF.

The chain has TRBV4-1 and TRBJ1-4; 11 nucleotides line up with TRBD1. From germline, CDR1 is MGHRA and CDR2 YSYEKL. The CDR3 runs 15 residues. V shed 0 bases and J 8 bases; nucleotides not matched to a gene: 2. The DNA of the CDR3 is TGCGCCAGCAGCCAAGAAGGGACAGGGGGGGAAAAACTGTTTTTT. Translating gives CASSQEGTGGEKLFF.

V is TRBV7-2 and J is TRBJ1-2; the match to TRBD1 covers 7 bases. V lost 3 bases, J lost 7 bases, and 14 bases stayed unmatched. Germline V gives CDR1 SGHTA, CDR2 FQGNSA. The CDR3 is made up of 16 amino acids. CDR3 in amino acids: CASSFGRQGAGGGYTF. As DNA, the CDR3 is TGTGCCAGCAGCTTCGGTCGACAGGGCGCTGGGGGTGGCTACACCTTC. Full variable domain (remainder filled in from reference TRBV7-2 and TRBJ1-2): GAGVSQSPSNKVTEKGKDVELRCDPISGHTALYWYRQSLGQGLEFLIYFQGNSAPDKSGLPSDRFSAERTGGSVSTLTIQRTQQEDSAVYLCASSFGRQGAGGGYTFGSGTRLTVV.

The chain is built from TRBV29-1 and TRBJ1-1; D is perhaps TRBD1 (6 bases). Trimming stripped 6 bases from V and 1 base from J, with 9 bases between. In germline, CDR1 is SQVTM, CDR2 ANQGSEA. The CDR3 has 12 residues. This chain's CDR3 is CSVGQQNTEAFF. CDR3 DNA: TGCAGCGTCGGACAGCAGAACACTGAAGCTTTCTTT.

The chain couples TRBV9 to TRBJ2-3; D may be TRBD1 (5 bases). The germline V gene has CDR1 SGDLS and CDR2 YYNGEE. This CDR3 region has 16 residues. V lost 4 bases and J lost 2, with 17 bases in between. In nucleotides, the CDR3 is TGTGCCAGCAGCAAGGAGCCGGGCAGGGCCACAGATACGCAGTATTTT. As protein: CASSKEPGRATDTQYF. Based on the CDR3 plus reference TRBV9 and TRBJ2-3, the full variable domain is DSGVTQTPKHLITATGQRVTLRCSPRSGDLSVYWYQQSLDQGLQFLIQYYNGEERAKGNILERFSAQQFPDLHSELNLSSLELGDSALYFCASSKEPGRATDTQYFGPGTRLTVL.

This clone was seen a single time. The chain uses TRBV3-1 (or the pseudogene TRBV3-2) and TRBJ1-2, with D perhaps matching TRBD1 (5 bases). Germline V gene lookup returns CDR1 LGHDT and CDR2 YNNKEL (reference sequence). CDR3 size: 14 residues. Trimming left V 2 bases short and J 7 bases short, with 14 bases between. The DNA of the CDR3 is TGTGCCAGCAGCCAACCCACGGGGGTGGCTGGCTACACCTTC. It specifies CASSQPTGVAGYTF.

This clone was detected only once. The chain links TRBV18 to TRBJ2-7, with D possibly TRBD1 on 7 matching bases. Trimming cost V 2 bases and J 1 base, with 15 bases left between them. The CDR3 is 16 residues long. Germline assignment: CDR1 KGHSH and CDR2 LQKENI. The CDR3 region has the DNA TGTGCCAGCTCACCAACCACATCAGGGGGGTCCTACGAGCAGTACTTC. The encoded protein is CASSPTTSGGSYEQYF.

The chain carries TRBV12-3 or TRBV12-4 and TRBJ2-7; D not resolved. This CDR3 comprises 13 residues. With 5 bases removed from V and 2 bases from J, the gap between germline ends came to 10 bases. CDR3 sequence reads: CASSTPQAYEQYF. The CDR3 DNA follows: TGTGCCAGCAGTACTCCCCAAGCCTACGAGCAGTACTTC.

This rearrangement joins TRBV11-3 to TRBJ2-2, with no clear D. The CDR3 extends over 16 amino acids. Germline values: CDR1 SGHNT, CDR2 YENEEA. V was pared by 5 bases and J by 0 bases, with 13 bases between. CDR3: CASSPRGRTNTGELFF. The CDR3, as DNA: TGTGCCAGCAGCCCGAGAGGTCGGACGAACACCGGGGAGCTGTTTTTT.

V is TRBV19 and J is TRBJ1-2, with TRBD1 as a possible D gene (6 bases). Per the germline V gene, CDR1 is LNHDA and CDR2 is SQIVND (reference sequence). Trimming removed 5 bases from V and 4 bases from J, with 17 bases in between. The CDR3 length is 15 residues. CDR3 amino acids: CASSARQVSLYGYTF. Here the CDR3 DNA reads TGTGCCAGTAGTGCCCGACAGGTCTCTCTCTATGGCTACACCTTC.

The CDR3 nucleotides are TGTGCCAGCAGCCAAGAAGGGGGACAGACTTTCGAAGCTTTCTTT. This encodes CASSQEGGQTFEAFF. The chain links TRBV4-2 to TRBJ1-1; 7 bases are a match to TRBD1. The CDR3 runs to 15 residues. Germline values: CDR1 LGHNA, CDR2 YNFKEQ. Germline trimming cut 0 bases from V and 8 bases from J; bases unmatched to any gene: 9.

V is TRBV24-1 and J is TRBJ1-3, with a possible D match to TRBD1 (6 bases). Per germline, CDR1 KGHDR and CDR2 SFDVKD. The CDR3 is 15 residues long. The V and J ends lost 4 bases and 0 bases respectively, with 9 bases between them. The CDR3 loop reads CATSEGTHSGNTIYF. CDR3 nucleotides: TGTGCCACCAGTGAGGGGACACACTCTGGAAACACCATATATTTT.

The gene calls are TRBV3-1 (or the pseudogene TRBV3-2) and TRBJ2-7; D might be TRBD1 (7 bases). V was pared by 10 bases and J by 4 bases, with 14 bases between. This CDR3 contains 12 residues. Germline CDR1 LGHDT, CDR2 YNNKEL (reference sequence). CDR3 region: CATGGGAYEQYF. The CDR3 nucleotides read TGTGCCACAGGAGGGGGCGCGTACGAGCAGTACTTC.

The chain carries TRBV2 and TRBJ2-7; D perhaps matches TRBD2 (6 bases). The germline V and J ends were trimmed by 8 bases and 5 bases, with 13 bases remaining between them. Germline V lookup: CDR1 SNHLY, CDR2 FYNNEI. The CDR3 has 12 amino acids. The CDR3 protein is CASGGGVHEQYF. DNA of the CDR3: TGTGCCAGCGGGGGAGGAGTACACGAGCAGTACTTC.

This clone has a single count. The chain uses TRBV5-1 and TRBJ2-1; 10 bases line up with TRBD1. Germline V lookup: CDR1 SGHRS, CDR2 YFSETQ. This CDR3 comprises 17 residues. J lost 2 bases, V lost 0 bases, and 5 bases had no gene match. CDR3 region: CASSLAKGQGTYNEQFF. For the CDR3, the DNA is TGCGCCAGCAGCTTGGCCAAGGGACAGGGGACCTACAATGAGCAGTTCTTC.

This clone has a handful of counts. In DNA form, the CDR3 reads TGTGCCAGCAGTTACGTGGCGGGGGGGCCAATTGGTACAGATACGCAGTATTTT. Protein sequence: CASSYVAGGPIGTDTQYF. V and J are TRBV6-2 or TRBV6-3 and TRBJ2-3, with 9 bases aligning to TRBD2. Germline V gene lookup returns CDR1 MNHEY and CDR2 SVGEGT. V shed 2 bases, J shed 3 bases, and the junction held 12 bases outside the gene matches. The CDR3 consists of 18 residues.

This chain connects TRBV19 to TRBJ2-1; 9 nucleotides align to TRBD2. The CDR3 extends over 14 amino acids. V shed 8 bases, J shed 10 bases, and the junction held 12 bases outside the gene matches. Germline V gene data show CDR1 as LNHDA and CDR2 as SQIVND (reference sequence). As DNA, the CDR3 is TGTGCCAGTGAGTCGGCGGGGGGGCCTTCGGAGCAGTTCTTC. This codes for CASESAGGPSEQFF.

The CDR3 spells CSASVGQSNEKLFF. The CDR3 DNA reads TGCAGTGCTAGTGTAGGACAATCTAATGAAAAACTGTTTTTT. The chain carries TRBV20-1 and TRBJ1-4; D perhaps matches TRBD1 (5 bases). CDR1 is DFQATT and CDR2 is SNEGSKA in the germline V gene (reference sequence). With 3 bases removed from V and 3 bases from J, the gap between germline ends came to 11 bases. The CDR3 contains 14 residues.

The chain recombines TRBV25-1 with TRBJ1-5; TRBD1 aligns across 8 bases. From germline, CDR1 is MGHDK and CDR2 SYGVNS. CDR3 size: 13 residues. V gave up 6 bases and J gave up 5 bases; unmatched junction bases: 3. The CDR3 sequence: CASSRGRDQPQHF. The CDR3 DNA is TGTGCCAGCAGCAGGGGGCGCGATCAGCCCCAGCATTTT.

This chain joins TRBV7-9 and TRBJ2-7; 7 positions agree with TRBD1. The CDR3 runs 15 residues. The V gene's germline CDR1 is SEHNR and CDR2 FQNEAQ (reference sequence). V trimming: 1 base; J trimming: 7 bases; junction bases outside the gene matches: 10. The CDR3 nucleotides are TGTGCCAGCAGCTTAGAGACAGGGACCTCTCGGGAGCAGTACTTC. Translating it yields CASSLETGTSREQYF.

In this sample, this clone turned up once. The chain employs TRBV9 and TRBJ1-2, with 9 bases aligning to TRBD1. This CDR3 contains 15 residues. With 3 bases clipped from V and 1 base from J, the junction kept 4 bases outside the gene matches. Germline V gene sequence: CDR1 SGDLS, CDR2 YYNGEE. The CDR3 bases are TGTGCCAGCAGCGCACTGGGACAGGGTAACTATGGCTACACCTTC. Translation gives CASSALGQGNYGYTF.